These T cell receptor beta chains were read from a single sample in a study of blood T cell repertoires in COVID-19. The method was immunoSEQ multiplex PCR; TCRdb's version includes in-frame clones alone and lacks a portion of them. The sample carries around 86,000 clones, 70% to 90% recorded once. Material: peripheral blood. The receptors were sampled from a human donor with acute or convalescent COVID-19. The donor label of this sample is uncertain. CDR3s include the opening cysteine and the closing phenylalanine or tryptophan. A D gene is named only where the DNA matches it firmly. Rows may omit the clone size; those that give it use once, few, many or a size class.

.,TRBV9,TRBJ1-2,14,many,CASSPQGGGYGYTF,TGTGCCAGCAGCCCCCAGGGAGGGGGCTATGGCTACACCTTC
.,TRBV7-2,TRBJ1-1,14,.,CASTFSRGNTEAFF,TGTGCCAGCACTTTCAGTAGGGGGAACACTGAAGCTTTCTTT
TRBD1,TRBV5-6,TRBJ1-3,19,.,CASSPHPGTGQYSGNTIYF,TGTGCCAGCAGCCCGCATCCCGGGACAGGACAATACTCTGGAAACACCATATATTTT
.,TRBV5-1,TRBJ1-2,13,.,CASSAQSNYGYTF,TGCGCCAGCAGCGCTCAGTCTAACTATGGCTACACCTTC
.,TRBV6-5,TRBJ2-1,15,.,CASYSGASGGNEQFF,TGTGCCAGCTACTCGGGGGCCTCAGGGGGGAATGAGCAGTTCTTC
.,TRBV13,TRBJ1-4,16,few,CASSSKTGYGNEKLFF,TGTGCCAGCAGCTCAAAAACAGGGTACGGAAATGAAAAACTGTTTTTT
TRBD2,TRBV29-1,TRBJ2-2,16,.,CSAGTSGGENTGELFF,TGCAGCGCCGGGACTAGCGGGGGGGAGAACACCGGGGAGCTGTTTTTT
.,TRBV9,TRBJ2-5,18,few,CASSVSAQGRGPQETQYF,TGTGCCAGCAGCGTATCGGCCCAAGGGCGGGGTCCCCAAGAGACCCAGTACTTC
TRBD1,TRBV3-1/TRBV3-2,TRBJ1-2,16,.,CASSQNPGTGGFGYTF,TGTGCCAGCAGCCAAAATCCCGGGACAGGGGGCTTTGGCTACACCTTC
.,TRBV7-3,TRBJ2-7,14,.,CASSLGGFSYEQYF,TGTGCCAGCAGCTTAGGCGGGTTCTCCTACGAGCAGTACTTC
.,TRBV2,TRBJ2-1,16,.,CASSVRGRGSYNEQFF,TGTGCCAGCAGTGTAAGAGGCAGGGGCTCCTACAATGAGCAGTTCTTC
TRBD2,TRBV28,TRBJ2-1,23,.,CASSPQQGTGLAGGKSSYNEQFF,TGTGCCAGCAGCCCTCAACAGGGTACGGGGCTAGCGGGGGGTAAGAGCTCCTACAATGAGCAGTTCTTC
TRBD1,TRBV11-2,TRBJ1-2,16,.,CASSSTGQGAIYGYTF,TGTGCCAGCAGCTCGACGGGACAGGGGGCGATCTATGGCTACACCTTC
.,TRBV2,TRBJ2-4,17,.,CASSEAGGNVAKNIQYF,TGTGCCAGCAGTGAAGCAGGAGGTAACGTAGCCAAAAACATTCAGTACTTC
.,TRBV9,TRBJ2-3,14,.,CASSVQTSSDTQYF,TGTGCCAGCAGCGTTCAAACTAGCTCAGATACGCAGTATTTT
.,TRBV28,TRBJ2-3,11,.,CASSSWSEEYF,TGTGCCAGCAGTTCGTGGTCAGAGGAGTATTTT
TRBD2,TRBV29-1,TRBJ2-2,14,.,CSGKTSGGAGELFF,TGCAGCGGAAAGACTAGCGGGGGGGCCGGGGAGCTGTTTTTT
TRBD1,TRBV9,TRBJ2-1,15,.,CASSAYRGVYNEQFF,TGTGCCAGCAGCGCCTACAGGGGGGTTTACAATGAGCAGTTCTTC
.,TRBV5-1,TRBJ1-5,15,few,CASSLVSGSNQPQHF,TGCGCCAGCAGCTTGGTCAGCGGTAGCAATCAGCCCCAGCATTTT
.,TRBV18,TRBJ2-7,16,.,CASSPPSAGRLYEQYF,TGTGCCAGCTCACCCCCAAGCGCGGGGCGGCTCTACGAGCAGTACTTC
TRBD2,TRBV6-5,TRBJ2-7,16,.,CASSYKIPGGSYEQYF,TGTGCCAGCAGTTATAAAATTCCGGGGGGCTCCTACGAGCAGTACTTC
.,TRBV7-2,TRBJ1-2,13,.,CASRDQGLGGYTF,TGTGCCAGCAGGGACCAGGGTCTAGGTGGCTACACCTTC
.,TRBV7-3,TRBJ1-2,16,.,CASSLNPQSANYGYTF,TGTGCCAGCAGCTTAAATCCCCAATCAGCTAACTATGGCTACACCTTC
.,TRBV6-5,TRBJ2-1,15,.,CASSYSFPVYNEQFF,TGTGCCAGCAGTTACTCGTTTCCGGTATACAATGAGCAGTTCTTC
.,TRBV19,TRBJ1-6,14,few,CASSIGGNHSPLHF,TGTGCCAGTAGTATAGGAGGGAATCATTCACCCCTCCACTTT
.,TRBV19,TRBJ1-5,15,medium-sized,CASSIIGSVDQPQHF,TGTGCCAGTAGTATAATCGGGTCCGTCGATCAGCCCCAGCATTTT
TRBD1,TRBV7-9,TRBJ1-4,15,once,CASSARGATNEKLFF,TGTGCCAGCAGCGCCAGGGGGGCAACTAATGAAAAACTGTTTTTT
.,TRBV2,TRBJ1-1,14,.,CASRERPVGTEAFF,TGTGCCAGCAGGGAGAGACCTGTCGGCACTGAAGCTTTCTTT
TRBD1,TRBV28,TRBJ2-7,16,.,CASRSGQALNSYEQYF,TGTGCCAGCCGGTCTGGACAGGCCCTGAACTCCTACGAGCAGTACTTC